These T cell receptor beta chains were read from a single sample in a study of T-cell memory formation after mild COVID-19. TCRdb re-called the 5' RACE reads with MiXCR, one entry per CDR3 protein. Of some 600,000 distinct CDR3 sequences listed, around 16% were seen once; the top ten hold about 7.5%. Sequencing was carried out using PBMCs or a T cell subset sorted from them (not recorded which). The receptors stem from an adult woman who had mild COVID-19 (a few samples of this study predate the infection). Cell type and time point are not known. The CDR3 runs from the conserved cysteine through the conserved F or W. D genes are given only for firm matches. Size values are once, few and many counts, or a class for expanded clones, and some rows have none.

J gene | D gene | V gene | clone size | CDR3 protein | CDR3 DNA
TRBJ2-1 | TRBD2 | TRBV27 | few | CASSLFTSGSSYNEQFF | TGTGCCAGCAGTTTATTCACTAGCGGCAGCTCCTACAATGAGCAGTTCTTC
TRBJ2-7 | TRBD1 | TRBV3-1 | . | CASSQDDRGYEQYF | TGTGCCAGCAGCCAAGATGACAGGGGGTACGAGCAGTACTTC
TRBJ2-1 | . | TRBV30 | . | CAWSAPLGGVIRGEQFF | TGTGCCTGGAGTGCCCCCCTTGGGGGAGTAATTAGGGGTGAGCAGTTCTTC
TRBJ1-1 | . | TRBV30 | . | CAWNGLMNTEAFF | TGTGCCTGGAATGGACTCATGAACACTGAAGCTTTCTTT
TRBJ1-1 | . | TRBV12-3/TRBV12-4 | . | CASSLPRRGGRTEAFF | TGTGCCAGCAGTTTACCCCGTAGGGGGGGGCGGACTGAAGCTTTCTTT
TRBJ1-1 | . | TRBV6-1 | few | CASSTSVGWDTEAFF | TGTGCCAGCAGTACAAGTGTGGGCTGGGACACTGAAGCTTTCTTT
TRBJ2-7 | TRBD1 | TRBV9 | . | CASSVAGQGAIYEQYF | TGTGCCAGCAGCGTTGCCGGACAGGGGGCCATCTACGAGCAGTACTTC
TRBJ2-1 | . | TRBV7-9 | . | CASSLVSYEQFF | TGTGCCAGCAGCTTAGTCTCATATGAGCAGTTCTTC
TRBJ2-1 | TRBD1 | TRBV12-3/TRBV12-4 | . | CASSLAYGTGGEQFF | TGTGCCAGCAGTTTAGCGTACGGGACAGGCGGTGAGCAGTTCTTC
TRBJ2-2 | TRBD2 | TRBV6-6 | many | CASRRTSANTGELFF | TGTGCCAGCAGAAGGACTAGCGCGAACACCGGGGAGCTGTTTTTT
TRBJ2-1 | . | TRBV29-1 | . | CSVDQGGSSNEQFF | TGCAGCGTTGATCAAGGGGGGTCGTCCAATGAGCAGTTCTTC
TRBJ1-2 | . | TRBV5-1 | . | CASSPGTEVYGYTF | TGCGCCAGCAGCCCCGGGACGGAGGTTTATGGCTACACCTTC
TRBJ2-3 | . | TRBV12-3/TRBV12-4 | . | CASSHTPFGGRTDTQYF | TGTGCCAGCAGTCACACTCCTTTTGGGGGTCGAACGGATACGCAGTATTTT
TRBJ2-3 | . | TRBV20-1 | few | CSAGRGPGPPQYF | TGCAGTGCTGGACGCGGTCCAGGACCTCCGCAGTATTTT
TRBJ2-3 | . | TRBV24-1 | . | CATSDLRTTGNTDTQYF | TGTGCCACCAGTGATTTGCGAACCACAGGGAACACAGATACGCAGTATTTT
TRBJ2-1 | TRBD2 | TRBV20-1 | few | CSAREGGASGRHEQFF | TGCAGTGCTAGAGAGGGGGGGGCTAGCGGGAGGCATGAGCAGTTCTTC
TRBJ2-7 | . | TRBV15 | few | CATSSSTGYHYEQYF | TGTGCCACCAGCAGCTCCACAGGCTACCACTACGAGCAGTACTTC
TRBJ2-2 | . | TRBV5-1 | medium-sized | CASSKGHRDPNTGELFF | TGCGCCAGCAGCAAGGGGCACAGAGATCCGAACACCGGGGAGCTGTTTTTT
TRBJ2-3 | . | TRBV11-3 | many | CASSLGAQGTRMDTQYF | TGTGCCAGCAGCTTAGGGGCACAGGGGACTAGGATGGATACGCAGTATTTT
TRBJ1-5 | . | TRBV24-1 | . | CATPRWQTYSNQPQHF | TGTGCCACCCCAAGGTGGCAGACTTATAGCAATCAGCCCCAGCATTTT
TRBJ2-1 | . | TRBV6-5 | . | CASTKGISSYNEQFF | TGTGCCAGCACCAAGGGGATTAGCTCCTACAATGAGCAGTTCTTC
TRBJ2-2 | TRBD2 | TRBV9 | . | CATGTSSAGELFF | TGTGCCACAGGGACTAGCTCGGCCGGGGAGCTGTTTTTT
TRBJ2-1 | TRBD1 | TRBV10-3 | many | CAISATGAPLYNEQFF | TGTGCCATCAGTGCGACAGGGGCCCCCCTCTACAATGAGCAGTTCTTC
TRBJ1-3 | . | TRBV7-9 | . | CASREGAWYSGNTIYF | TGTGCCAGCAGAGAAGGGGCCTGGTACTCTGGAAACACCATATATTTT
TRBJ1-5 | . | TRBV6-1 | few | CASSIQGVGTRQPQHF | TGTGCCAGCAGCATACAGGGAGTGGGGACTCGGCAGCCCCAGCATTTT
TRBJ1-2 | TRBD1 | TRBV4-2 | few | CASSQGTGANYGYTF | TGTGCCAGCAGCCAGGGGACAGGAGCTAACTATGGCTACACCTTC
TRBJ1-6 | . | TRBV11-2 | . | CASSPKSPLHF | TGTGCCAGCAGCCCCAAATCACCCCTCCACTTT
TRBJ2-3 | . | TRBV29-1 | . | CSVLFKAVGDTQYF | TGCAGCGTTTTATTTAAGGCAGTTGGAGATACGCAGTATTTT
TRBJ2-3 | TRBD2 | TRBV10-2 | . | CASSMSGSFTDTQYF | TGCGCCAGCAGCATGAGCGGGAGCTTCACAGATACGCAGTATTTT
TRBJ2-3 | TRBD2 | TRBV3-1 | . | CASSQHLAGGPDTDTQYF | TGTGCCAGCAGCCAGCATCTAGCGGGGGGGCCAGACACAGATACGCAGTATTTT
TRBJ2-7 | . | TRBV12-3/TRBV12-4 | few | CASSLPQVPRSEQYF | TGTGCCAGCAGTCTACCGCAGGTCCCCCGGAGCGAGCAGTACTTC
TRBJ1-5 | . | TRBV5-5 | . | CASSFDNQPQHF | TGTGCCAGCAGCTTTGACAATCAGCCCCAGCATTTT
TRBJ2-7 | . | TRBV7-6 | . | CASSLGGLGPFGYEQYF | TGTGCCAGCAGCTTAGGTGGATTAGGGCCCTTCGGCTACGAGCAGTACTTC
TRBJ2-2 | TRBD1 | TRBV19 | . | CASSIQGANTGELFF | TGTGCCAGTAGTATACAGGGGGCGAACACCGGGGAGCTGTTTTTT
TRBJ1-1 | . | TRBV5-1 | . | CASSATARPNTEAFF | TGCGCCAGCAGCGCGACCGCACGCCCGAACACTGAAGCTTTCTTT
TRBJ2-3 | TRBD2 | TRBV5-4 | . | CASSPRMRGGDTQYF | TGTGCCAGCAGCCCTAGGATGCGGGGGGGAGATACGCAGTATTTT
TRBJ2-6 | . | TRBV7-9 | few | CASTQGLGPSGANVLTF | TGTGCCAGCACTCAGGGATTAGGGCCCTCTGGGGCCAACGTCCTGACTTTC
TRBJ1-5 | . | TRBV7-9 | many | CASSANSNQPQHF | TGTGCCAGCAGTGCCAATAGCAATCAGCCCCAGCATTTT
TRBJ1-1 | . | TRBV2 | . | CASTTSGDTEAFF | TGTGCCAGCACGACGAGTGGAGACACTGAAGCTTTCTTT
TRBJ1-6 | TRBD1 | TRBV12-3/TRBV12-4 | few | CASSIRQGYNSPLHF | TGTGCCAGCAGTATCAGACAGGGCTATAATTCACCCCTCCACTTT
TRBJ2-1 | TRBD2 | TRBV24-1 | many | CATSDSSGSGGTSYNEQFF | TGTGCCACCAGTGATTCGTCTGGGAGCGGGGGCACATCCTACAATGAGCAGTTCTTC
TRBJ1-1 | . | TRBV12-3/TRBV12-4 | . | CASSPVKSNTEAFF | TGTGCCAGCAGCCCGGTTAAATCGAACACTGAAGCTTTCTTT
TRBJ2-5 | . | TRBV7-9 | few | CASSLGSGQGQETQYF | TGTGCCAGCAGCTTGGGGTCCGGCCAGGGCCAAGAGACCCAGTACTTC
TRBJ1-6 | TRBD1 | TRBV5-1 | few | CASSLRTGYESPLHF | TGCGCCAGCAGCTTGAGGACAGGGTATGAATCACCCCTCCACTTT
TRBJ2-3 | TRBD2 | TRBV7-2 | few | CASSRVGLAGGPNTQYF | TGTGCCAGCAGCCGAGTTGGGCTAGCGGGAGGGCCGAATACGCAGTATTTT